What follows are 27 T cell receptor beta chains derived from one specimen sequenced in a study of cytomegalovirus exposure and HLA in healthy donors. Primers: 60 Vbeta forward and 13 Jbeta reverse. Here immunoSEQ multiplex PCR was the method, and the copy in TCRdb shows in-frame clones only, minus some. The sample holds about 140,000 clones; 75% to 90% are singletons and the top ten take under 5%. Sample: PBMCs. These receptors all stem from a man aged 40-49 years in good health and CMV-seronegative.

CDR3: CASSRRLAGISTDTQYF. CDR3 in DNA: TGTGCCAGCAGTCGACGACTAGCGGGGATTAGCACAGATACGCAGTATTTT. V usage is TRBV2 and J usage is TRBJ2-3; TRBD2 aligns across 11 bases. The CDR3 is 17 amino acids. V lost 5 bases, J lost 0 bases, and 7 bases stayed unmatched. Germline CDR1 reads SNHLY; CDR2 reads FYNNEI.

The V and J genes are TRBV27 and TRBJ1-2; TRBD1 agrees at 10 bases. Germline CDR1 and CDR2: MNHEY and SMNVEV (reference sequence). With 5 bases clipped from V and 3 bases from J, the junction kept 12 bases outside the gene matches. The CDR3 is 17 amino acids. CDR3 DNA: TGTGCCAGCAGTCGGCGACAGGGGGCGCTTCCAGACTATGGCTACACCTTC. Amino acids: CASSRRQGALPDYGYTF.

The chain couples TRBV7-8 to TRBJ1-5, with D possibly matching TRBD1 (6 bases). CDR3 length: 17 amino acids. Per the germline V gene, CDR1 is SGHVS and CDR2 is FQNEAQ. Trimming removed 5 bases from V and 6 bases from J, with 23 bases in between. In DNA, the CDR3 is TGTGCCAGCAGCCCAGGACAGTGGAGTGGACTGGGTCAGCCCCAGCATTTT. Residues: CASSPGQWSGLGQPQHF. The whole variable domain, filled in from reference TRBV7-8 and TRBJ1-5, reads GAGVSQSPRYKVAKRGQDVALRCDPISGHVSLFWYQQALGQGPEFLTYFQNEAQLDKSGLPSDRFFAERPEGSVSTLKIQRTQQEDSAVYLCASSPGQWSGLGQPQHFGDGTRLSIL.

The V call is TRBV19, the J call TRBJ2-2, with D hard to call. CDR3 length equals 14 residues. CDR1 and CDR2 from the germline V gene are LNHDA and SQIVND (reference sequence). The V gene lost 7 bases and the J gene lost 6 bases, with 15 bases spanning the gap. The CDR3 bases are TGTGCCAGTAACAAAGTAAGGAGAGCCGGGGAGCTGTTTTTT. Translating it yields CASNKVRRAGELFF. Variable domain in full (rest from reference TRBV19 and TRBJ2-2): DGGITQSPKYLFRKEGQNVTLSCEQNLNHDAMYWYRQDPGQGLRLIYYSQIVNDFQKGDIAEGYSVSREKKESFPLTVTSAQKNPTAFYLCASNKVRRAGELFFGEGSRLTVL.

The CDR3 reads CASSLVSGDTGELFF. The DNA for the CDR3 is TGCGCCAGCAGCTTGGTGTCGGGGGACACCGGGGAGCTGTTTTTT. The chain carries TRBV5-1 and TRBJ2-2; tentative D call: TRBD2 (6 bases). Germline CDR1 is SGHRS and CDR2 is YFSETQ. The CDR3 spans 15 residues. V shed 0 bases and J shed 3 bases, with 9 bases lying between them.

CDR3 in DNA: TGTGCCAGCAGTTTACTAGCGGGGGGGCCGCGAACGCAGTATTTT. Amino acid sequence: CASSLLAGGPRTQYF. The V and J genes are TRBV28 and TRBJ2-3; 12 bases map to TRBD2. Trimming cost V 2 bases and J 9 bases; bases outside gene matches: 6. CDR1 and CDR2 from the germline V gene are MDHEN and SYDVKM. The CDR3 contains 15 residues. Based on the CDR3 plus reference TRBV28 and TRBJ2-3, the full variable domain is DVKVTQSSRYLVKRTGEKVFLECVQDMDHENMFWYRQDPGLGLRLIYFSYDVKMKEKGDIPEGYSVSREKKERFSLILESASTNQTSMYLCASSLLAGGPRTQYFGPGTRLTVL.

The gene calls are TRBV7-9 and TRBJ2-4; 7 bases are shared with TRBD2. The CDR3 spans 14 residues. Germline CDR1 reads SEHNR; CDR2 reads FQNEAQ (reference sequence). V lost 3 bases, J lost 7 bases, and 6 bases stayed unmatched. CDR3 in DNA: TGTGCCAGCAGCTTGGGCCAGGGAGGGAACATTCAGTACTTC. Protein sequence: CASSLGQGGNIQYF.

The chain is built from TRBV7-3 and TRBJ1-1, with 8 bases identical to TRBD1. Germline V gene data show CDR1 as SGHTA and CDR2 as FQGTGA. This CDR3 is built from 15 residues. J lost 1 base, V lost 8 bases, and 9 bases had no gene match. DNA of the CDR3: TGTGCCAGCCGACACGGCGGGACAGGGAACACTGAAGCTTTCTTT. Its protein is CASRHGGTGNTEAFF.

The genes are TRBV7-2 and TRBJ2-7, with a weak D call TRBD1 (5 bases). Germline CDR1 and CDR2: SGHTA and FQGNSA. CDR3 size: 15 residues. The V end was cut by 0 bases, the J end by 2 bases, with 11 bases between. CDR3 region: CASSLAPGNPYEQYF. For the CDR3, the DNA is TGTGCCAGCAGCTTAGCTCCAGGGAACCCCTACGAGCAGTACTTC.

The rearrangement links TRBV27 to TRBJ2-1; 12 nucleotides line up with TRBD1. Germline assignment: CDR1 MNHEY and CDR2 SMNVEV (reference sequence). V trimming: 6 bases; J trimming: 6 bases; junction bases outside the gene matches: 6. CDR3 length: 15 residues. CDR3 region: CASRRGQGASNEQFF. The CDR3, as DNA: TGTGCCAGCAGAAGGGGACAGGGGGCTTCCAATGAGCAGTTCTTC.

The chain links TRBV5-1 to TRBJ1-1; possible D gene TRBD1, 5 bases. The CDR3 spans 15 residues. V lost 3 bases, J lost 5 bases, and 17 bases lay in between. Germline CDR1 reads SGHRS; CDR2 reads YFSETQ. CDR3 bases: TGCGCCAGCAGCTCGCGGACGGGGGGTGGGACTGAAGCTTTCTTT. Its protein product is CASSSRTGGGTEAFF.

J is TRBJ1-5 and V is TRBV28, with 9 bases aligning to TRBD1. Unmatched junction bases numbered 15, after V lost 1 base and J lost 8 bases. CDR3 size: 18 residues. Per the germline V gene, CDR1 is MDHEN and CDR2 is SYDVKM. This CDR3 is CASSLSIPPGQGGKPQHF. The DNA of the CDR3 is TGTGCCAGCAGTTTATCAATTCCCCCGGGACAGGGAGGTAAGCCCCAGCATTTT.

The J gene is TRBJ1-2, the V gene TRBV21-1; the table's D call, TRBD1, has no DNA check behind it. TRBV21-1 is assigned pseudogene status. The CDR3 totals 18 residues. In DNA form, the CDR3 reads TGTGCCAGCAGCCCCCACCGGGACAGGGTAATCTCGTGGTATGGCTACACCTTC. Its translation: CASSPHRDRVISWYGYTF.

J is TRBJ2-3 and V is TRBV5-1, with 9 positions matching TRBD1. The ends lost 5 bases at V and 5 bases at J; junction bases unmatched: 6. Germline CDR1 is SGHRS and CDR2 is YFSETQ. CDR3 length equals 14 residues. CDR3 nucleotide sequence: TGCGCCAGCAGTCGACAGGGGGAGGTAGATACGCAGTATTTT. Translated: CASSRQGEVDTQYF.

The chain joins TRBV27 to TRBJ1-6; D call uncertain. V was pared by 0 bases and J by 10 bases, with 13 bases between. Germline CDR1 and CDR2: MNHEY and SMNVEV (reference sequence). The CDR3 totals 15 residues. This CDR3 reads CASSLSIWGGSPLHF. CDR3 coding DNA: TGTGCCAGCAGTTTATCCATCTGGGGAGGATCACCCCTCCACTTT.

This clone has more than one count but fewer than ten. The rearrangement joins TRBV4-3 to TRBJ1-1, with 9 bases lining up with TRBD1. CDR3 length: 16 residues. V shed 0 bases, J shed 4 bases, and the junction held 6 bases outside the gene matches. Germline V gene sequence: CDR1 LGHNA, CDR2 YSLEER. CDR3: CASSQDQTGGFTEAFF. CDR3 nucleotide sequence: TGCGCCAGCAGCCAAGATCAGACAGGGGGTTTCACTGAAGCTTTCTTT.

This chain uses TRBV5-1 with TRBJ2-2; 10 positions match TRBD1. This CDR3 has 15 amino acids. The germline V gene has CDR1 SGHRS and CDR2 YFSETQ. With 4 bases clipped from V and 6 bases from J, the junction kept 6 bases outside the gene matches. CDR3 region: CASSRTGGGAGELFF. For the CDR3, the DNA is TGCGCCAGCAGCCGGACAGGGGGAGGAGCCGGGGAGCTGTTTTTT.

The chain employs TRBV27 and TRBJ2-3; the D is unclear. V lost 6 bases, J lost 2 bases, and 12 bases lay in between. This CDR3 has 14 residues. Germline values: CDR1 MNHEY, CDR2 SMNVEV (reference sequence). CDR3 residues: CASRAPLHTDTQYF. Written as DNA, the CDR3 is TGTGCCAGCAGAGCGCCGTTACACACAGATACGCAGTATTTT.

In regard to this clone: This specimen includes other DNA sequences encoding the same CDR3. V gene TRBV18 combines with J gene TRBJ1-5, with 10 bases fitting TRBD1. J gave up 2 bases and V 2 bases, and 0 bases lay outside the gene matches. CDR3 length: 15 residues. Germline CDR1 is KGHSH and CDR2 is LQKENI. CDR3 loop: CASSPGTGGNQPQHF. CDR3 in DNA: TGTGCCAGCTCACCAGGGACAGGGGGCAATCAGCCCCAGCATTTT.

The chain carries TRBV19 and TRBJ2-2, with 8 bases identical to TRBD1. The germline gives CDR1 LNHDA, CDR2 SQIVND (reference sequence). CDR3 length: 16 amino acids. J gave up 3 bases and V 5 bases, and 8 bases lay outside the gene matches. The CDR3 sequence: CASSAQGAIYTGELFF. The CDR3 DNA sequence: TGTGCCAGTAGTGCTCAGGGGGCGATTTACACCGGGGAGCTGTTTTTT.

The chain links TRBV10-2 to TRBJ1-1; D is perhaps TRBD1 (6 bases). Germline-derived CDR1 and CDR2 are WSHSY and SAAADI. This CDR3 region has 13 residues. Trimming left V 7 bases short and J 1 base short, with 10 bases between. In nucleotides, the CDR3 is TGCGCCAGCAACGCACAGGGGAACACTGAAGCTTTCTTT. Translating gives CASNAQGNTEAFF.

Concerning this clone itself: Other DNA sequences in this sample translate to the same CDR3. This chain connects TRBV9 to TRBJ2-7, with 8 bases matching TRBD2. V was clipped by 3 bases and J by 2 bases; unmatched bases: 7. Looked up from germline, CDR1 is SGDLS and CDR2 is YYNGEE. This CDR3 spans 15 amino acids. Here the CDR3 DNA reads TGTGCCAGCAGCGCCTCTTCGGGGGGGCCCTACGAGCAGTACTTC. This encodes CASSASSGGPYEQYF.

The chain uses TRBV5-4 and TRBJ2-1, with D unresolved. The germline V and J ends were trimmed by 4 bases and 4 bases, with 9 bases remaining between them. Per germline, CDR1 SGHNT and CDR2 YYREEE (reference sequence). CDR3 length: 13 amino acids. The DNA for the CDR3 is TGTGCCAGCAGCCTCCCTACGTACAATGAGCAGTTCTTC. Amino acid sequence: CASSLPTYNEQFF.

V gene TRBV6-4 combines with J gene TRBJ2-1, with a possible D match to TRBD1 (7 bases). Germline CDR1 and CDR2: MRHNA and SNTAGT. Deletions cut 4 bases from V and 6 bases from J, with 16 bases between. There are 15 residues in the CDR3. Here the CDR3 DNA reads TGTGCCAGCAGTGTGGAGGGGGCGAAGGGCAATGAGCAGTTCTTC. Protein sequence: CASSVEGAKGNEQFF.

The chain recombines TRBV5-1 with TRBJ2-5; 10 bases agree with TRBD1. The CDR3 totals 15 residues. Germline V gene lookup returns CDR1 SGHRS and CDR2 YFSETQ. The junction had 7 bases not matched to a gene; V was cut back by 4 bases and J by 4 bases. Here the CDR3 reads CASSPGTGDGETQYF. For the CDR3, the DNA is TGCGCCAGCAGCCCGGGGACAGGGGACGGAGAGACCCAGTACTTC.

The chain carries TRBV7-2 and TRBJ1-1, with D possibly matching TRBD1 (6 bases). The V and J ends lost 4 bases and 4 bases respectively, with 13 bases between them. CDR1 SGHTA and CDR2 FQGNSA come from the germline V gene. This CDR3 comprises 14 residues. The CDR3 coding sequence is TGTGCCAGCAGCTCGGACAGAACCCTCACTGAAGCTTTCTTT. Translated, it gives CASSSDRTLTEAFF. The complete variable domain, with remaining parts taken from reference TRBV7-2 and TRBJ1-1, reads GAGVSQSPSNKVTEKGKDVELRCDPISGHTALYWYRQSLGQGLEFLIYFQGNSAPDKSGLPSDRFSAERTGGSVSTLTIQRTQQEDSAVYLCASSSDRTLTEAFFGQGTRLTVV.

This rearrangement joins TRBV29-1 to TRBJ1-3; no clear D. Germline assignment: CDR1 SQVTM and CDR2 ANQGSEA. V lost 4 bases and J lost 4, with 17 bases in between. This CDR3 region has 15 residues. The CDR3 DNA reads as TGCAGCGTTGCTTTCAGCCGAGGGTCGGGAAACACCATATATTTT. As protein: CSVAFSRGSGNTIYF.